The 27 T cell receptor beta chains presented below share a single source sample, sequenced in a study of CD8+CD57+ T cells in acquired aplastic anemia. Patients included in sequencing had previously demonstrated CD8+CD57+ cell expansion by flow cytometry. TCR beta VDJ and CDR3 were profiled, and genomic DNA was the template. One entry per CDR3 protein, called by TCRdb with MiXCR from the reads. Of approximately 40,000 distinct CDR3 sequences in the sample, approximately 63% are singletons; the top ten hold 59%. Sample: sorted CD4+, CD8+, or CD8+CD57+ T cells (not recorded which) from PBMCs. Receptors originate from a human donor with aplastic anemia.

This clonotype was counted between two and nine times. This chain's CDR3 is CAWSVTKSGHPRGYTF. CDR3 nucleotides: TGTGCCTGGAGTGTCACCAAATCGGGACACCCGAGGGGTTACACCTTC. The V call is TRBV30, the J call TRBJ1-2, with D perhaps TRBD1 (6 bases). The CDR3 totals 16 residues. Germline V gene data show CDR1 as GTSNPN and CDR2 as SVGIG (reference sequence). V dropped 0 bases and J dropped 11 bases, with 25 bases sitting between them.

The chain carries TRBV6-5 and TRBJ2-7; D is possibly TRBD2 (5 bases). V lost 4 bases, J lost 5 bases, and 9 bases lay in between. The CDR3 has 12 amino acids. CDR1 is MNHEY and CDR2 is SVGAGI in the germline V gene. CDR3 residues: CASSLRTHEQYF. For the CDR3, the DNA is TGTGCCAGCAGTTTGAGGACTCACGAGCAGTACTTC.

V gene TRBV2 combines with J gene TRBJ1-2, with TRBD1 as a possible D gene (5 bases). Trimming removed 6 bases from V and 4 bases from J, with 15 bases in between. Germline assignment: CDR1 SNHLY and CDR2 FYNNEI. This CDR3 has 14 residues. The CDR3 region has the DNA TGTGCCAGCAGCTTGGGTAGCGGGGGCTATGGCTACACCTTC. Its translation is CASSLGSGGYGYTF.

The genes are TRBV2 and TRBJ2-7; 8 bases fit TRBD1. There are 14 residues in the CDR3. The germline gives CDR1 SNHLY, CDR2 FYNNEI. V gave up 7 bases and J gave up 0 bases; unmatched junction bases: 5. Here the CDR3 reads CASMRDRPSYEQYF. The CDR3 bases are TGTGCCAGCATGCGGGACAGGCCCTCCTACGAGCAGTACTTC. Filled out from reference TRBV2 and TRBJ2-7, the complete variable domain reads EPEVTQTPSHQVTQMGQEVILRCVPISNHLYFYWYRQILGQKVEFLVSFYNNEISEKSEIFDDQFSVERPDGSNFTLKIRSTKLEDSAMYFCASMRDRPSYEQYFGPGTRLTVT.

CDR3 in DNA: TGTGCCACCAGCAGAGTGGGGGGTGTAAACACCATATATTTT. Its protein product is CATSRVGGVNTIYF. The V and J genes are TRBV15 and TRBJ1-3; maybe TRBD1 (5 bases). CDR1 and CDR2 from the germline V gene are LNHNV and YYDKDF (reference sequence). The V gene lost 1 base and the J gene lost 6 bases, with 10 bases spanning the gap. The CDR3 contains 14 residues.

This chain joins TRBV20-1 and TRBJ1-3; D call uncertain. Germline V gene sequence: CDR1 DFQATT, CDR2 SNEGSKA (reference sequence). With 1 base removed from V and 0 bases from J, the gap between germline ends came to 7 bases. The CDR3 loop spans 14 amino acids. The CDR3 sequence: CSARGHTSGNTIYF. The CDR3, as DNA: TGCAGTGCTAGAGGACACACCTCTGGAAACACCATATATTTT.

This chain links TRBV2 with TRBJ1-2; 10 bases map to TRBD1. J was trimmed by 6 bases and V by 10 bases; bases with no gene match: 5. The germline CDR1 and CDR2 sequences are SNHLY and FYNNEI. This CDR3 has 12 residues. CDR3 in amino acids: CANPDRGNGYTF. The CDR3 DNA is TGTGCCAACCCGGACAGGGGGAATGGCTACACCTTC.

The chain recombines TRBV7-2 with TRBJ1-1; 9 positions match TRBD1. The CDR3 sequence is 14 residues long. Germline V lookup: CDR1 SGHTA, CDR2 FQGNSA. The trim removed 1 base at V and 11 bases at J, leaving 8 bases unmatched. CDR3 in DNA: TGTGCCAGCAGCTTAGGATGGACAGGGGAGTGGGCTTTCTTT. Translated: CASSLGWTGEWAFF. Drawing the rest from reference TRBV7-2 and TRBJ1-1, the complete variable domain is GAGVSQSPSNKVTEKGKDVELRCDPISGHTALYWYRQSLGQGLEFLIYFQGNSAPDKSGLPSDRFSAERTGGSVSTLTIQRTQQEDSAVYLCASSLGWTGEWAFFGQGTRLTVV.

The genes are TRBV7-6 and TRBJ2-5, with no clear D. V shed 5 bases and J shed 2 bases, with 12 bases lying between them. Germline lookup yields CDR1 SGHVS and CDR2 FNYEAQ. This CDR3 region has 14 residues. CDR3 DNA: TGTGCCAGCAGCAGCCAGAATTATCAAGAGACCCAGTACTTC. It translates to CASSSQNYQETQYF.

This sequence joins TRBV20-1 and TRBJ1-5, with D possibly being TRBD1 (5 bases). The CDR3 spans 14 residues. CDR1 and CDR2 from the germline V gene are DFQATT and SNEGSKA (reference sequence). V gave up 4 bases and J gave up 0 bases, with 10 bases separating them. The CDR3 DNA reads as TGCAGTGCTACACAGGCCTATAGCAATCAGCCCCAGCATTTT. Translating it yields CSATQAYSNQPQHF.

This clonotype was recorded a few times. The chain joins TRBV25-1 to TRBJ2-5; the D call may be TRBD1 or TRBD2 (6 bases each). Germline assignment: CDR1 MGHDK and CDR2 SYGVNS. V was clipped by 4 bases and J by 5 bases, with 17 bases between them. The CDR3 runs to 15 residues. CDR3 protein: CASSAAGGGRETQYF. The DNA of the CDR3 is TGTGCCAGCAGTGCAGCCGGGGGCGGGCGCGAGACCCAGTACTTC.

J is TRBJ2-3 and V is TRBV5-4; the match to TRBD2 covers 8 bases. Trimming took 3 bases from V and 2 from J; bases not matched to a gene: 11. In germline, CDR1 is SGHNT, CDR2 YYREEE (reference sequence). This CDR3 has 17 residues. The CDR3 is CASSSSPGLGVTDTQYF. The CDR3 DNA reads as TGTGCCAGCAGCTCTAGCCCGGGACTAGGCGTCACAGATACGCAGTATTTT.

As to this clonotype: A read error is possible here, since a much larger clone lies one base away. The chain links TRBV2 to TRBJ2-7; 7 positions agree with TRBD1. The germline gives CDR1 SNHLY, CDR2 FYNNEI. The junction had 11 bases not matched to a gene; V was cut back by 10 bases and J by 5 bases. This CDR3 comprises 13 residues. DNA of the CDR3: TGTGCCACCTCCCCGGGACAGTTCGACGAGCAGTACTTC. This sequence encodes CATSPGQFDEQYF.

The gene calls are TRBV12-3 or TRBV12-4 and TRBJ1-5, with D possibly TRBD1 on 5 matching bases. Trimming took off 1 base at V and 5 bases at J, with 9 bases between the two ends. The CDR3 loop spans 14 amino acids. The CDR3 DNA follows: TGTGCCAGCAGTTTAGTCGGGGCCGATCAGCCCCAGCATTTT. Translated, it gives CASSLVGADQPQHF.

The gene calls are TRBV15 and TRBJ1-5; D is possibly TRBD1 (5 bases). Trimming cost V 4 bases and J 5 bases, with 9 bases left between them. CDR1 and CDR2 (germline): LNHNV, YYDKDF (reference sequence). The CDR3 runs 13 residues. CDR3 sequence: CATSTRGDQPQHF. CDR3 coding DNA: TGTGCCACCAGCACACGGGGGGATCAGCCCCAGCATTTT.

The chain employs TRBV19 and TRBJ2-3; tentative D call: TRBD1 (8 bases). This CDR3 region has 15 residues. CDR1 and CDR2 (germline): LNHDA, SQIVND (reference sequence). Trimming shortened V by 5 bases and J by 4 bases, and 16 bases separated the two germline ends. The CDR3 reads CASSQQGGDADTQYF. CDR3 nucleotides: TGTGCCAGTAGTCAACAGGGGGGGGATGCAGATACGCAGTATTTT.

In this sample, this clonotype turned up once. The chain recombines TRBV7-8 with TRBJ1-2; D is unresolved. Trimming stripped 5 bases from V and 6 bases from J, with 13 bases between. The CDR3 contains 13 residues. Germline V gene lookup returns CDR1 SGHVS and CDR2 FQNEAQ. DNA for the CDR3: TGTGCCAGCAGCCCGGTGAAAGGGAATGGCTACACCTTC. This sequence encodes CASSPVKGNGYTF.

This clonotype showed up just once. The rearrangement uses TRBV20-1 and TRBJ1-5; maybe TRBD1 (5 bases). The V end lost 4 bases, the J end lost 7 bases, and 14 bases lay between the germline ends. CDR1 and CDR2 from the germline V gene are DFQATT and SNEGSKA (reference sequence). There are 13 residues in the CDR3. The CDR3 sequence: CSATDGARQPQHF. CDR3 DNA sequence: TGCAGTGCTACGGACGGGGCCAGGCAGCCCCAGCATTTT.

Comments on this clonotype: This may be a read error, as it is one base from a much larger clone. The chain couples TRBV20-1 to TRBJ1-5, with D unresolved. Trimming pared 4 bases from V and 5 bases from J, leaving 12 bases between. The CDR3 contains 13 residues. CDR1 and CDR2 (germline): DFQATT, SNEGSKA (reference sequence). Here the CDR3 reads CSATDEKYQPQHF. In DNA, the CDR3 is TGCAGTGCTACGGACGAGAAATATCAGCCCCAGCATTTT.

In the case of this clonotype: The germline gene is not matched at one end of the junction; a read error may be the cause. The chain uses TRBV20-1 and TRBJ2-5, with D tentatively TRBD2 (5 bases). The CDR3 extends over 14 amino acids. Germline-derived CDR1 and CDR2 are DFQATT and SNEGSKA (reference sequence). The CDR3 reads CSARDSEYQETQYF. The CDR3 nucleotides read TGCAGTGCAAGAGATAGCGAGTACCAAGAGACCCAGTACTTC.

The CDR3 protein is CAIGGEGAGELFF. The CDR3 DNA is TGTGCCATCGGTGGAGAGGGGGCCGGGGAGCTGTTTTTT. The chain uses TRBV10-3 and TRBJ2-2, with D possibly being TRBD1 (6 bases). CDR1 and CDR2 from the germline V gene are ENHRY and SYGVKD. V was trimmed by 8 bases and J by 6 bases, leaving 13 bases between them. The CDR3 totals 13 residues.

This chain links TRBV20-1 with TRBJ1-1, with D hard to call. The ends were cut back, 7 bases at V and 0 bases at J, with 15 bases in the middle. CDR3 size: 14 residues. CDR1 DFQATT and CDR2 SNEGSKA come from the germline V gene (reference sequence). This chain's CDR3 is CSVPRAGLNTEAFF. Written as DNA, the CDR3 is TGCAGTGTACCCCGGGCGGGATTGAACACTGAAGCTTTCTTT.

V usage is TRBV29-1 and J usage is TRBJ2-7; D uncertain. The CDR3 length is 11 residues. Germline assignment: CDR1 SQVTM and CDR2 ANQGSEA. With 1 base removed from V and 0 bases from J, the gap between germline ends came to 1 base. The CDR3 spells CSVEVSYEQYF. DNA for the CDR3: TGCAGCGTTGAAGTCTCCTACGAGCAGTACTTC.

The V gene is TRBV10-3, the J gene TRBJ2-7; D is ambiguous. Looked up from germline, CDR1 is ENHRY and CDR2 is SYGVKD. Trimming took off 0 bases at V and 3 bases at J, with 6 bases between the two ends. The CDR3 has 13 amino acids. CDR3 nucleotides: TGTGCCATCAGTGAGTCGCCAAGCTACGAGCAGTACGTC. Protein sequence: CAISESPSYEQYV.

This clonotype occurred a few times. The chain carries TRBV7-3 and TRBJ2-7; 7 positions match TRBD1. Germline lookup yields CDR1 SGHTA and CDR2 FQGTGA. This CDR3 contains 14 residues. Trimming removed 6 bases from V and 5 bases from J; junction bases left unmatched: 10. For the CDR3, the DNA is TGTGCCAGCAGGGCGCCGGGACAGTTCGACGAGCAGTACTTC. Protein product: CASRAPGQFDEQYF. The entire variable domain, with the rest obtained from reference TRBV7-3 and TRBJ2-7, is as follows: GAGVSQTPSNKVTEKGKYVELRCDPISGHTALYWYRQSLGQGPEFLIYFQGTGAADDSGLPNDRFFAVRPEGSVSTLKIQRTERGDSAVYLCASRAPGQFDEQYFGPGTRLTVT.

This clonotype appeared a single time. V and J are TRBV14 and TRBJ2-5, with 9 bases lining up with TRBD2. The CDR3 covers 21 residues. Germline V gene data show CDR1 as SGHDN and CDR2 as FVKESK. The J segment lost 7 bases and the V segment lost 0 bases, leaving 24 bases of the junction unmatched. As DNA, the CDR3 is TGTGCCAGCAGCCAAGATAGAGGTCTAGCGGGACCGGGGGGCCACCGGGGGACCCAGTACTTC. Its protein product is CASSQDRGLAGPGGHRGTQYF.

The table lists this clonotype with many counts. The chain joins TRBV4-1 to TRBJ1-5, with D uncertain. The CDR3 spans 14 residues. Between the trimmed V and J ends, which lost 8 bases and 6 bases, there was a span of 17 bases. The germline CDR1 and CDR2 sequences are MGHRA and YSYEKL. The CDR3: CASAAVGRRQPQHF. DNA of the CDR3: TGCGCCAGCGCCGCGGTTGGCAGGCGTCAGCCCCAGCATTTT.